Following are 16 T cell receptor beta chains from one sample sequenced in a study of T cells in tuberculosis. Clones were sequenced by immunoSEQ multiplex PCR, and TCRdb holds only the in-frame ones, with some missing. The sample gives over 40,000 clones, over 90% of which show up once; 7.5% is in the top ten. Sequences were obtained from PBMCs. These receptors all come from a donor between 5 and 29 years old with latent tuberculosis or without tuberculosis infection.

The V gene is TRBV7-3, the J gene TRBJ2-5; TRBD2 might be the D (5 bases). V was pared by 0 bases and J by 1 base, with 15 bases between. This CDR3 contains 17 residues. CDR1 and CDR2 (germline): SGHTA, FQGTGA. CDR3 sequence: CASSLTHNRGIQETQYF. The CDR3 nucleotides read TGTGCCAGCAGCTTAACACATAATAGAGGGATCCAAGAGACCCAGTACTTC.

V and J are TRBV11-2 and TRBJ1-3, with unresolved D. The V gene lost 1 base and the J gene lost 0 bases, with 10 bases spanning the gap. CDR3 length: 16 residues. Germline CDR1 SGHAT, CDR2 FQNNGV. CDR3 protein: CASSLVPLLSGNTIYF. The CDR3 region has the DNA TGTGCCAGCAGCTTAGTCCCACTCCTCTCTGGAAACACCATATATTTT.

V usage is TRBV5-5 and J usage is TRBJ1-6; 7 nucleotides match TRBD1. There are 15 residues in the CDR3. Trimming at V came to 2 bases and at J to 7 bases, leaving 6 bases not matched to a gene. The germline V gene has CDR1 SGHKS and CDR2 YYEKEE (reference sequence). The chain's CDR3 is CASSFFTGENSPLHF. In DNA form, the CDR3 reads TGTGCCAGCAGCTTTTTTACAGGGGAGAATTCACCCCTCCACTTT.

This chain connects TRBV6-5 to TRBJ2-1; maybe TRBD1 (5 bases). Trimming stripped 2 bases from V and 3 bases from J, with 14 bases between. This CDR3 region has 16 residues. Germline V lookup: CDR1 MNHEY, CDR2 SVGAGI. DNA of the CDR3: TGTGCCAGCAGTTACCTAGGGGCAGGCCTCTACAATGAGCAGTTCTTC. Translating gives CASSYLGAGLYNEQFF.

V and J are TRBV21-1 and TRBJ1-5; no DNA check was done on the table's D call, TRBD1. TRBV21-1 is marked as a pseudogene. The CDR3 totals 18 residues. CDR3 nucleotides: TGTGCCAGCAGCAAAGATGTTAGGGGGCGAGGAGGAAATCAGCCCCAGCATTTT. This codes for CASSKDVRGRGGNQPQHF.

The chain is built from TRBV7-8 and TRBJ2-7, with D perhaps matching TRBD2 (7 bases). The germline CDR1 and CDR2 sequences are SGHVS and FQNEAQ. The CDR3 is 15 residues long. Trimming shortened V by 0 bases and J by 3 bases, and 12 bases separated the two germline ends. In DNA form, the CDR3 reads TGTGCCAGCAGCTTAGCAGGGGGAGGGGTCTACGAGCAGTACTTC. This gives the protein CASSLAGGGVYEQYF.

CDR3 region: CASSQDGTSVDTQYF. DNA for the CDR3: TGTGCCAGCAGCCAAGATGGGACTAGTGTAGATACGCAGTATTTT. V usage is TRBV4-2 and J usage is TRBJ2-3; TRBD2 aligns across 8 bases. The V and J ends lost 0 bases and 5 bases, in that order; junction bases with no gene match: 4. The germline V gene has CDR1 LGHNA and CDR2 YNFKEQ. The CDR3 has 15 residues.

The V and J genes are TRBV5-5 and TRBJ2-7; D call uncertain. The CDR3 extends over 15 amino acids. Germline V CDR1 and CDR2: SGHKS, YYEKEE (reference sequence). Trimming left V 0 bases short and J 2 bases short, with 12 bases between. The CDR3 DNA reads as TGTGCCAGCAGCTTGGGCCCGGGTGTGACCTACGAGCAGTACTTC. Translating it yields CASSLGPGVTYEQYF.

This clone was found once. The gene calls are TRBV27 and TRBJ1-4; 8 positions match TRBD1. V dropped 6 bases and J dropped 8; count of bases not matched to a gene: 8. The germline V gene has CDR1 MNHEY and CDR2 SMNVEV (reference sequence). The CDR3 covers 14 residues. The CDR3 DNA sequence: TGTGCCAGCAGCCCAGGGGGCTTTAGGGAAAAACTGTTTTTT. Protein product: CASSPGGFREKLFF.

The J gene is TRBJ1-5, the V gene TRBV14; D is possibly TRBD1 (5 bases). Per the germline V gene, CDR1 is SGHDN and CDR2 is FVKESK. Trimming cost V 4 bases and J 4 bases, with 8 bases left between them. The length of the CDR3 is 13 residues. CDR3: CASSPSGNQPQHF. The CDR3 DNA is TGTGCCAGCAGCCCCTCAGGGAATCAGCCCCAGCATTTT. Using reference TRBV14 and TRBJ1-5 for the parts outside the CDR3, the full variable domain is EAGVTQFPSHSVIEKGQTVTLRCDPISGHDNLYWYRRVMGKEIKFLLHFVKESKQDESGMPNNRFLAERTGGTYSTLKVQPAELEDSGVYFCASSPSGNQPQHFGDGTRLSIL.

The CDR3 region has the DNA TGTGCCAGCAGTTTTGGGGGGACCTTAGCCAAAAACATTCAGTACTTC. It translates to CASSFGGTLAKNIQYF. V gene TRBV28 combines with J gene TRBJ2-4; weak D call: TRBD2 (6 bases). V lost 3 bases and J 0 bases, leaving 12 bases between the germline ends. The CDR3 runs 16 residues. The germline V gene has CDR1 MDHEN and CDR2 SYDVKM.

The chain couples TRBV19 to TRBJ1-5; TRBD1 aligns across 8 bases. The junction had 4 bases not matched to a gene; V was cut back by 3 bases and J by 12 bases. The CDR3 has 12 residues. CDR1 and CDR2 (germline): LNHDA, SQIVND (reference sequence). The CDR3 DNA sequence: TGTGCCAGTAGTATTACGGGACAGGTCCAGCATTTT. Protein product: CASSITGQVQHF.

The CDR3 DNA reads as TGCAGCGTTGCCCGCCGGTCCTACGAGCAGTACTTC. Protein: CSVARRSYEQYF. The chain joins TRBV29-1 to TRBJ2-7; D unclear. CDR1 is SQVTM, CDR2 ANQGSEA, per germline. Trimming removed 4 bases at V and 1 base at J, with 8 bases between. CDR3 length: 12 amino acids.

This clone was observed a handful of times. This chain uses TRBV7-2 with TRBJ2-7; 8 bases are shared with TRBD1. The CDR3 runs to 11 residues. CDR1 is SGHTA, CDR2 FQGNSA, per germline. The ends lost 1 base at V and 11 bases at J; junction bases unmatched: 1. The CDR3 coding sequence is TGTGCCAGCAGCTTAGGACAGGGGAAGTACTTC. This codes for CASSLGQGKYF.

J is TRBJ2-1 and V is TRBV27; weak D call: TRBD2 (6 bases). This CDR3 is 14 amino acids long. CDR1 and CDR2 from the germline V gene are MNHEY and SMNVEV (reference sequence). V lost 3 bases, J lost 5 bases, and 11 bases lay in between. This CDR3 is CASSFGGWDNEQFF. The CDR3, as DNA: TGTGCCAGCAGTTTCGGGGGTTGGGACAATGAGCAGTTCTTC.

This rearrangement joins TRBV5-5 to TRBJ1-4; D perhaps matches TRBD1 (5 bases). Between the trimmed V and J ends, which lost 0 bases and 8 bases, there was a span of 14 bases. There are 15 residues in the CDR3. The germline V gene encodes CDR1 SGHKS and CDR2 YYEKEE (reference sequence). The CDR3 reads CASSLVQAFGEKLFF. As DNA, the CDR3 is TGTGCCAGCAGCTTGGTACAGGCCTTCGGAGAAAAACTGTTTTTT.